The T cell receptor beta chain under discussion was sequenced for a study of cytomegalovirus exposure and HLA in healthy donors. V was clipped by 2 bases and J by 0 bases; unmatched bases: 11. Germline CDR1 LGHNA, CDR2 YNFKEQ. The CDR3 totals 19 residues. The study ran its PCR with 60 Vbeta and 13 Jbeta primers. Only in-frame clones appear in the TCRdb table, and some are missing; sequencing was by immunoSEQ multiplex PCR. The data hold about 140,000 clones, with roughly 75% observed a single time. Sequencing input: PBMCs. This receptor was taken from a man aged 35 to 55 in good health and CMV-seropositive. This chain joins TRBV4-2 and TRBJ2-1; 9 bases agree with TRBD2. CDR3 region: CASSQPRGGPSSSYNEQFF. The CDR3 coding sequence is TGTGCCAGCAGCCAACCGCGGGGGGGACCAAGCAGCTCCTACAATGAGCAGTTCTTC.